At least ten counts were recorded for the clone carrying this T cell receptor (beta chain). The target antigen is unknown. The data belong to a study of molecular identifiers for immune sequencing clone quantification. General observations from the study: Spike-in Jurkat TCR RNA from a single cell reportedly registered among 950,000 or so naive cells. Underestimated sizes of highly expanded clones could result from identical TCR molecules that share a barcode.

From germline, CDR1 is LGHNA and CDR2 YNFKEQ. This CDR3 contains 13 residues. V shed 0 bases and J shed 2 bases, with 3 bases lying between them. Each CDR3 protein is one row after TCRdb ran MiXCR on the PCR reads. The sample has about 640,000 distinct CDR3 sequences; 15% to 20% are singletons. The V call is TRBV4-2, the J call TRBJ2-3; D remains ambiguous. The sequencing input was naive CD8+ T cells from blood, with Jurkat cell RNA spiked in. Subset of the sample: FACS-sorted CD8+CD4-CCR7+CD45RA+ naive T cells. The sequence came from a human donor in good health. Some libraries in this study had Jurkat cell RNA spiked in. CDR3 coding DNA: TGTGCCAGCAGCCAAGACACCACAGATACGCAGTATTTT. It encodes CASSQDTTDTQYF.